The clone carrying this T cell receptor (beta chain) has just one count. Its antigen remains unknown. This CDR3 has 14 residues. V was pared by 5 bases and J by 11 bases, with 18 bases between. In germline, CDR1 is SGHTA, CDR2 FQGTGA. The entry originates in a study of T cell responses to AZD1222 COVID-19 vaccine. The assay was immunoSEQ multiplex PCR, and TCRdb's table has in-frame clones only and misses some. The table lists about 140,000 clones, roughly nine tenths of them singletons, with over 4% in the top ten. Study-level results: The repertoires were collected only after the peak T cell response. Seropositive status at baseline applied to only a handful of AZD1222 recipients. Two AZD1222 doses significantly raised spike-specific TCR breadth and depth over controls. Targets within unmutated variant regions were reportedly found for nearly half of spike-specific TCRs.

The chain uses TRBV7-3 and TRBJ2-2; tentative D call: TRBD2 (6 bases). Sequenced material: peripheral blood, taken 28 days after the second AZD1222 dose. This clonotype originated in an adult who received the AZD1222 COVID-19 vaccine. CDR3 protein: CASSPVGGGRELFF. As DNA, the CDR3 is TGTGCCAGCAGCCCCGTGGGGGGTGGGCGAGAGCTGTTTTTT.